The T cell receptor (beta chain) under discussion was sequenced for a study of cytomegalovirus exposure and HLA in healthy donors. The V gene's germline CDR1 is MNHEY and CDR2 SVGAGI. The CDR3 sequence is 13 residues long. V gave up 8 bases and J gave up 6 bases, with 17 bases separating them. PCR employed 60 Vbeta and 13 Jbeta primers. Using immunoSEQ multiplex PCR, the repertoire was profiled, and TCRdb retains in-frame clones only, with some absent. Recorded here are approximately 45,000 clones; the top ten clones represent about a sixth. What was sequenced was PBMCs. The source is a male donor in good health and CMV-seronegative. The chain links TRBV6-5 to TRBJ2-7, with D unresolved. The CDR3 coding sequence is TGTGCCAGCTCCCCGCCATTCGTCAGCGAGCAGTACTTC. Encoded protein: CASSPPFVSEQYF.